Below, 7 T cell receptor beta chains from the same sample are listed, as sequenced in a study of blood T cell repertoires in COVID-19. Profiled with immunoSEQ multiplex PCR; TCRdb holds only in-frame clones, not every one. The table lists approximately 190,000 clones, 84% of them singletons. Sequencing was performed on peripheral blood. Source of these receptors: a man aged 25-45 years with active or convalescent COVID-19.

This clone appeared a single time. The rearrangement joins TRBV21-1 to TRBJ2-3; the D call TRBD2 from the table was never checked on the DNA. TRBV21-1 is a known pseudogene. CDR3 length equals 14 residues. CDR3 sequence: CASRTKRFTDTQYF. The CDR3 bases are TGTGCCAGCCGCACGAAGCGGTTCACAGATACGCAGTATTTT.

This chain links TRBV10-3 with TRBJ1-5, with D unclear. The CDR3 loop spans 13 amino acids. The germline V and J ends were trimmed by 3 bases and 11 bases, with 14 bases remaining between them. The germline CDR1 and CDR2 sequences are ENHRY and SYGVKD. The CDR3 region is CAISETGIGAQHF. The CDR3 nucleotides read TGTGCCATCAGTGAAACGGGTATCGGGGCCCAGCATTTT.

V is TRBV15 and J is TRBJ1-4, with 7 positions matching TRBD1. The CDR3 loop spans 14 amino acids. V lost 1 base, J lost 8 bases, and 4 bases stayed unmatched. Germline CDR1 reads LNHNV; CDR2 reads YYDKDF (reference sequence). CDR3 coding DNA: TGTGCCACCAGCAGAGGACAGGGTGGCGAAAAACTGTTTTTT. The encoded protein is CATSRGQGGEKLFF.

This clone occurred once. The CDR3 nucleotides are TGTGCCAGCAGCCCTAGGACAGGGGAAGAGAATGAGCAGTTCTTC. Residues: CASSPRTGEENEQFF. J is TRBJ2-1 and V is TRBV14; 9 nucleotides align to TRBD1. The germline gives CDR1 SGHDN, CDR2 FVKESK. V gave up 4 bases and J gave up 7 bases; unmatched junction bases: 8. This CDR3 contains 15 residues. The whole variable domain, filled in from reference TRBV14 and TRBJ2-1, reads EAGVTQFPSHSVIEKGQTVTLRCDPISGHDNLYWYRRVMGKEIKFLLHFVKESKQDESGMPNNRFLAERTGGTYSTLKVQPAELEDSGVYFCASSPRTGEENEQFFGPGTRLTVL.

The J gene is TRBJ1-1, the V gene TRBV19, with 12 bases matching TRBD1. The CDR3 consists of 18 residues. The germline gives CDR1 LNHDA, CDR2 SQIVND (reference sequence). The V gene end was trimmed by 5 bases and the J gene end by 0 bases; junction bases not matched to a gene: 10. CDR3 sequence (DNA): TGTGCCAGTAGTCCAGGGACAGGGGGCTTTTCCTTGAACACTGAAGCTTTCTTT. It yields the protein CASSPGTGGFSLNTEAFF. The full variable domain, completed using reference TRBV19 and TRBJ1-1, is DGGITQSPKYLFRKEGQNVTLSCEQNLNHDAMYWYRQDPGQGLRLIYYSQIVNDFQKGDIAEGYSVSREKKESFPLTVTSAQKNPTAFYLCASSPGTGGFSLNTEAFFGQGTRLTVV.

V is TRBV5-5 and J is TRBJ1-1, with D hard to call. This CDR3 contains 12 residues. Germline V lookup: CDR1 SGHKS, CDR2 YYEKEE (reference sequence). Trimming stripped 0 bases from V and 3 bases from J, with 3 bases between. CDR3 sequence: CASSLAYTEAFF. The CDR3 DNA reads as TGTGCCAGCAGCTTGGCGTACACTGAAGCTTTCTTT.

In DNA form, the CDR3 reads TGTGCCAGCAGTTTATTTGGGGCTCGGAATCAGCCCCAGCATTTT. Protein sequence: CASSLFGARNQPQHF. This sequence joins TRBV27 and TRBJ1-5, with a weak D call TRBD1 (5 bases). CDR1 MNHEY and CDR2 SMNVEV come from the germline V gene (reference sequence). Trimming took off 1 base at V and 4 bases at J, with 11 bases between the two ends. The CDR3 length is 15 residues.